These 8 T cell receptor beta chains share one sample of origin, sequenced in a study of shared clonotypes between healthy human individuals. Sequenced by immunoSEQ multiplex PCR; TCRdb stores in-frame clones only, minus some. The sample contains about 1.1 million clones, 60% to 85% of which appear only once. Sequencing input: memory CD4+ T cells from PBMCs. Subset described: CD45RA-negative fraction. All receptors come from a man aged 18 to 29 in good health. Some clones in this sample may be carry-over from other donors' samples.

This clone has only a few counts. In nucleotides, the CDR3 is TGTGCCAGCAGTTTATTAATAATCTCCTCTGAAGCTTTCTTT. It encodes CASSLLIISSEAFF. The chain recombines TRBV28 with TRBJ1-1; unclear D gene. The CDR3 loop spans 14 amino acids. Trimming removed 1 base from V and 6 bases from J, with 12 bases in between. Looked up from germline, CDR1 is MDHEN and CDR2 is SYDVKM.

V and J are TRBV7-2 and TRBJ1-4; D call uncertain. V lost 2 bases, J lost 8 bases, and 15 bases lay in between. The CDR3 has 15 amino acids. Germline CDR1 SGHTA, CDR2 FQGNSA. The CDR3 DNA reads as TGTGCCAGCAGCTTAAGAAAGGGAATTTGGGAAAAACTGTTTTTT. Its protein product is CASSLRKGIWEKLFF.

The rearrangement links TRBV6-5 to TRBJ1-2, with D hard to call. The V gene's germline CDR1 is MNHEY and CDR2 SVGAGI. V dropped 0 bases and J dropped 5 bases, with 13 bases sitting between them. CDR3 length: 15 residues. CDR3 in amino acids: CASSYSYRDIYGYTF. CDR3 nucleotides: TGTGCCAGCAGTTACTCTTACAGAGACATTTATGGCTACACCTTC.

V gene TRBV28 combines with J gene TRBJ2-7, with 8 bases lining up with TRBD1. The CDR3 is 15 amino acids. The germline CDR1 and CDR2 sequences are MDHEN and SYDVKM. The junction had 8 bases not matched to a gene; V was cut back by 0 bases and J by 7 bases. CDR3 nucleotide sequence: TGTGCCAGCAGTTTATGGGGGACAGGCCCTAAGGAGCAGTACTTC. This sequence encodes CASSLWGTGPKEQYF.

This chain joins TRBV5-4 and TRBJ2-1, with 7 bases identical to TRBD2. Germline-derived CDR1 and CDR2 are SGHNT and YYREEE (reference sequence). This CDR3 spans 16 amino acids. The V gene end was trimmed by 2 bases and the J gene end by 9 bases; junction bases not matched to a gene: 14. The CDR3 DNA is TGTGCCAGCAGCTTATACGGCGGGAGCTCGGTTAGTGAGCAGTTCTTC. It is translated as CASSLYGGSSVSEQFF.

The rearrangement uses TRBV2 and TRBJ1-2; no clear D. Germline lookup yields CDR1 SNHLY and CDR2 FYNNEI. This CDR3 is 13 amino acids long. Trimming left V 6 bases short and J 0 bases short, with 8 bases between. The CDR3 reads CASREQANYGYTF. CDR3 bases: TGTGCCAGCAGGGAACAAGCTAACTATGGCTACACCTTC.

V usage is TRBV28 and J usage is TRBJ2-7, with D uncertain. Trimming left V 5 bases short and J 6 bases short, with 17 bases between. The germline gives CDR1 MDHEN, CDR2 SYDVKM. The CDR3 loop spans 14 amino acids. This CDR3 is CASSPLARTREQYF. Written as DNA, the CDR3 is TGTGCCAGCAGTCCCCTGGCGAGAACACGCGAGCAGTACTTC. The entire variable domain, with the rest obtained from reference TRBV28 and TRBJ2-7, is as follows: DVKVTQSSRYLVKRTGEKVFLECVQDMDHENMFWYRQDPGLGLRLIYFSYDVKMKEKGDIPEGYSVSREKKERFSLILESASTNQTSMYLCASSPLARTREQYFGPGTRLTVT.

The genes are TRBV4-2 and TRBJ2-7; 10 bases agree with TRBD1. V was pared by 0 bases and J by 2 bases, with 7 bases of the junction left unmatched. Per the germline V gene, CDR1 is LGHNA and CDR2 is YNFKEQ. The CDR3 totals 17 residues. The CDR3 sequence: CASSQEGLGTGAYEQYF. CDR3 nucleotides: TGTGCCAGCAGCCAAGAGGGTTTAGGGACAGGGGCCTACGAGCAGTACTTC.